This T cell receptor (beta chain) derives from a study of T cells after yellow fever vaccination. Study-level information: With SMART-Seq v4 Ultra Low Input, the fractions containing low cell numbers were prepared.

Worth noting for this clonotype: The target antigen is unknown.

Overall study results and limits: The CD4 compartment and the CD8 compartment contained a small share of clonotypes in common. Contaminants from the bulk population, in the form of abundant clonotypes, could be found in FACS-sorted repertoires.

5'RACE template switching produced TCR cDNA carrying a universal primer site and UMIs. TCRdb itself ran the 5' RACE reads through MiXCR, one entry per CDR3 protein. The data contain fewer than 650,000 distinct CDR3 sequences, 21% of them singletons. Germline V gives CDR1 LGHNA, CDR2 YSLEER. V lost 5 bases, J lost 4 bases, and 14 bases lay in between. The CDR3 runs 14 residues. The rearrangement joins TRBV4-3 to TRBJ1-1; possibly TRBD1 for D (5 bases). The sequencing used PBMCs, collected about 21 days after the first yellow fever vaccination. The receptor's source is a man younger than 35 who received the YFV17D yellow fever vaccine. CDR3 in DNA: TGCGCCAGCAGCTCAAACCGGGGGGGCACTGAAGCTTTCTTT. It specifies CASSSNRGGTEAFF.